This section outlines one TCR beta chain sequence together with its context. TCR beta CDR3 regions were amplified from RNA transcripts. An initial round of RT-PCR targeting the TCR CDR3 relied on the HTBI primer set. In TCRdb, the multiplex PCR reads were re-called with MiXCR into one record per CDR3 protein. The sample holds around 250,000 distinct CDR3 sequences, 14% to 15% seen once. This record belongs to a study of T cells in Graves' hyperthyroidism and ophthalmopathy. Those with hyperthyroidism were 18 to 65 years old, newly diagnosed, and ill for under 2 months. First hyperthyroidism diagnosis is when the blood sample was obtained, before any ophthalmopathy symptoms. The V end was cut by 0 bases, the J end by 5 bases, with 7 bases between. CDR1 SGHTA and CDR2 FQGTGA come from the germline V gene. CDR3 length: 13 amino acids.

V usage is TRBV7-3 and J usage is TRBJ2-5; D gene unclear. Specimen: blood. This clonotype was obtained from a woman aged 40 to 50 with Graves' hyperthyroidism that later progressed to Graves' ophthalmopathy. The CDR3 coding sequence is TGTGCCAGCAGCTTAACTACTGCGGAGACCCAGTACTTC. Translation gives CASSLTTAETQYF.